These 26 T cell receptor beta chains were sequenced from one sample in a study of CXCR3 chemokines and chemotherapy response in bladder cancer. From the PCR reads, TCRdb called clonotypes with MiXCR, one entry per CDR3 protein. This table holds over 10,000 distinct CDR3 sequences, around 12% found once. Sampling took place from a patient whose treatment included neoadjuvant chemotherapy. Every receptor here comes from a human donor with bladder cancer that did not respond to neoadjuvant chemotherapy.

This clonotype was seen more than once but under ten times. This chain links TRBV5-6 with TRBJ1-1; possibly TRBD1 for D (6 bases). The CDR3 runs to 13 residues. Per germline, CDR1 SGHDT and CDR2 YYEEEE. V lost 1 base, J lost 7 bases, and 11 bases lay in between. The CDR3 reads CASSLTGQLEAFF. CDR3 DNA sequence: TGTGCCAGCAGCTTGACCGGACAGCTTGAAGCTTTCTTT.

This clonotype turned up a few times. The rearrangement uses TRBV6-5 and TRBJ1-2, with D maybe TRBD1 (5 bases). The CDR3 has 13 residues. Trimming shortened V by 3 bases and J by 7 bases, and 12 bases separated the two germline ends. CDR1 and CDR2 (germline): MNHEY, SVGAGI. The CDR3 DNA is TGTGCCAGCAGTTATAAGGGGCTCGGTGGCTACACCTTC. Its protein is CASSYKGLGGYTF.

This clonotype was detected ten times or more. This chain joins TRBV29-1 and TRBJ2-3; D may correspond to TRBD1 or TRBD2 (5 bases each). CDR1 and CDR2 from the germline V gene are SQVTM and ANQGSEA. Trimming took off 8 bases at V and 4 bases at J, with 19 bases between the two ends. The CDR3 has 14 amino acids. CDR3 region: CSFRRAQGSDTQYF. CDR3 sequence (DNA): TGCAGCTTCCGGCGGGCCCAGGGATCAGATACGCAGTATTTT.

Comment on this clonotype: One junction end does not reproduce the germline sequence, and a read error may be involved. The rearrangement joins TRBV6-2 or TRBV6-3 to TRBJ2-3; D unclear. The CDR3 sequence is 14 residues long. Per germline, CDR1 MNHEY and CDR2 SVGEGT. This CDR3 is CACRLTLSTDTQYF. CDR3 nucleotide sequence: TGTGCCTGCAGACTGACACTTAGCACAGATACGCAGTATTTT.

At least ten counts were recorded for this clonotype. The rearrangement links TRBV7-2 to TRBJ1-2; no firm D call. Trimming removed 1 base at V and 7 bases at J, with 31 bases between. Per the germline V gene, CDR1 is SGHTA and CDR2 is FQGNSA. The CDR3 runs to 20 residues. CDR3 coding DNA: TGTGCCAGCAGCTTAGTAGGGATCCAGTTTACTATGGCGAGTGGACCTGGCTACACCTTC. It yields the protein CASSLVGIQFTMASGPGYTF.

The table lists this clonotype with many counts. The chain links TRBV6-2 or TRBV6-3 to TRBJ2-6; the D is unclear. Trimming took 6 bases from V and 0 from J, leaving 3 bases between them. CDR3 length: 13 residues. In germline, CDR1 is MNHEY, CDR2 SVGEGT. The chain's CDR3 is CASSSSGANVLTF. In DNA, the CDR3 is TGTGCCAGCAGCAGCTCTGGGGCCAACGTCCTGACTTTC.

Relative to its sample, this clonotype is medium-sized. This chain connects TRBV7-2 to TRBJ2-4; 14 bases align to TRBD2. The V gene end was trimmed by 7 bases and the J gene end by 0 bases; junction bases not matched to a gene: 11. There are 19 residues in the CDR3. Germline CDR1 and CDR2: SGHTA and FQGNSA. CDR3 loop: CASTKEGLAGALAKNIQYF. Written as DNA, the CDR3 is TGTGCCAGCACCAAGGAGGGACTAGCGGGGGCCCTAGCCAAAAACATTCAGTACTTC.

The table lists this clonotype with many counts. The V and J genes are TRBV7-2 and TRBJ2-5; D not certain. V lost 5 bases and J lost 2, with 3 bases in between. In germline, CDR1 is SGHTA, CDR2 FQGNSA. There are 11 residues in the CDR3. CDR3 sequence (DNA): TGTGCCAGCAGCGAGCAAGAGACCCAGTACTTC. Translated, it gives CASSEQETQYF.

This clonotype showed up many times. The rearrangement links TRBV6-5 to TRBJ2-7; no clear D gene. Germline V CDR1 and CDR2: MNHEY, SVGAGI. V lost 10 bases to trimming and J lost 6 bases, with 16 bases between them. The CDR3 has 12 amino acids. The CDR3 sequence: CATTPFYGEQYF. The CDR3 coding sequence is TGTGCCACCACCCCATTCTACGGCGAGCAGTACTTC.

This clonotype was counted only a few times. V and J are TRBV20-1 and TRBJ1-2; maybe TRBD1 (6 bases). Germline V CDR1 and CDR2: DFQATT, SNEGSKA (reference sequence). Trimming removed 6 bases at V and 2 bases at J, with 16 bases between. The CDR3 has 14 residues. CDR3 sequence reads: CSARSGAGNYGYTF. The CDR3 DNA sequence: TGCAGTGCCCGCTCAGGGGCCGGGAACTATGGCTACACCTTC.

In this sample, this clonotype turned up many times. The chain carries TRBV19 and TRBJ2-5, with TRBD2 identical over 8 bases. Germline-derived CDR1 and CDR2 are LNHDA and SQIVND (reference sequence). The CDR3 consists of 16 residues. V was clipped by 5 bases and J by 5 bases; unmatched bases: 13. The CDR3 coding sequence is TGTGCCAGTAGTCTGAACGGGGGGGCCTTGGGGGAGACCCAGTACTTC. The encoded protein is CASSLNGGALGETQYF.

In its sample, this clonotype was seen many times. This chain links TRBV18 with TRBJ2-2, with 7 bases that match TRBD1. The CDR3 has 18 amino acids. J was trimmed by 3 bases and V by 4 bases; bases with no gene match: 14. Germline CDR1 KGHSH, CDR2 LQKENI. CDR3 residues: CASSRRYRGIIDTGELFF. In DNA form, the CDR3 reads TGTGCCAGCTCACGACGATACAGGGGAATTATTGACACCGGGGAGCTGTTTTTT.

V and J are TRBV6-6 and TRBJ2-7; TRBD1 aligns across 8 bases. This CDR3 is built from 13 residues. J gave up 2 bases and V 4 bases, and 1 base lay outside the gene matches. Germline CDR1 MNHNY, CDR2 SVGAGI (reference sequence). DNA of the CDR3: TGTGCCAGCAGTTTCAGGGGGCCCTACGAGCAGTACTTC. This translates into CASSFRGPYEQYF.

The V and J genes are TRBV15 and TRBJ1-5, with D perhaps TRBD1 (6 bases). The CDR3 is 16 amino acids. Trimming removed 5 bases from V and 2 bases from J, with 16 bases in between. Germline loops: CDR1 LNHNV, CDR2 YYDKDF (reference sequence). The chain's CDR3 is CATSPVRGKGNQPQHF. The CDR3 DNA sequence: TGTGCCACCAGCCCGGTCAGGGGTAAAGGCAATCAGCCCCAGCATTTT.

This clonotype was counted at least ten times. The CDR3 DNA reads as TGTGCCAGCAGCCGACCAGCGGGGGGGACAAACAATGAGCAGTTCTTC. It yields the protein CASSRPAGGTNNEQFF. This chain connects TRBV5-4 to TRBJ2-1, with 10 bases matching TRBD2. The CDR3 spans 16 residues. J lost 5 bases, V lost 4 bases, and 9 bases had no gene match. Germline values: CDR1 SGHNT, CDR2 YYREEE (reference sequence). Complete variable domain (other parts from reference TRBV5-4 and TRBJ2-1): ETGVTQSPTHLIKTRGQQVTLRCSSQSGHNTVSWYQQALGQGPQFIFQYYREEENGRGNFPPRFSGLQFPNYSSELNVNALELDDSALYLCASSRPAGGTNNEQFFGPGTRLTVL.

This chain links TRBV30 with TRBJ1-4; TRBD1 agrees at 8 bases. This CDR3 region has 14 residues. Germline V gene data show CDR1 as GTSNPN and CDR2 as SVGIG (reference sequence). V lost 3 bases and J lost 5; bases outside the gene matches: 5. CDR3 bases: TGTGCCTGGAGCAGGGGGCAAACCAATGAAAAACTGTTTTTT. Amino acids: CAWSRGQTNEKLFF.

This clonotype was counted only a few times. The V gene is TRBV25-1, the J gene TRBJ1-2, with 7 bases aligning to TRBD1. The CDR3 spans 11 residues. The V and J ends lost 8 bases and 7 bases, in that order; junction bases with no gene match: 4. Germline CDR1 MGHDK, CDR2 SYGVNS. CDR3 sequence reads: CASQTGIGYTF. The CDR3 region has the DNA TGTGCCAGCCAGACAGGGATTGGCTACACCTTC.

This clonotype was found many times. This chain links TRBV15 with TRBJ1-1; D is undetermined. This CDR3 has 13 residues. Germline V gene data show CDR1 as LNHNV and CDR2 as YYDKDF (reference sequence). Trimming removed 5 bases at V and 6 bases at J, with 13 bases between. The CDR3 here is CATSGPLSPEAFF. DNA for the CDR3: TGTGCCACCAGCGGGCCCCTATCTCCTGAAGCTTTCTTT.

V usage is TRBV12-3 or TRBV12-4 and J usage is TRBJ2-3; 10 bases are shared with TRBD1. V was pared by 2 bases and J by 1 base, with 6 bases of the junction left unmatched. The CDR3 is 17 amino acids. The chain's CDR3 is CASSLTLGQGGTDTQYF. For the CDR3, the DNA is TGTGCCAGCAGTTTAACCTTAGGACAGGGGGGCACAGATACGCAGTATTTT.

The chain is built from TRBV5-6 and TRBJ1-4; D perhaps matches TRBD1 (5 bases). Trimming took 4 bases from V and 8 from J, leaving 15 bases between them. Per the germline V gene, CDR1 is SGHDT and CDR2 is YYEEEE. The CDR3 contains 14 residues. The CDR3, as DNA: TGTGCCAGCAGCCCTACAGGTTTAGGGGAAAAACTGTTTTTT. Translating gives CASSPTGLGEKLFF.

This clonotype ranks as medium-sized. This chain joins TRBV19 and TRBJ1-6; no reliable D call. CDR3 length equals 16 residues. Trimming left V 5 bases short and J 0 bases short, with 11 bases between. The germline gives CDR1 LNHDA, CDR2 SQIVND (reference sequence). CDR3 protein: CASSLTVSSYNSPLHF. The CDR3, as DNA: TGTGCCAGTAGTCTGACGGTTAGCTCCTATAATTCACCCCTCCACTTT.

Only one count was recorded for this clonotype. This sequence joins TRBV27 and TRBJ2-3; TRBD1 agrees at 8 bases. Germline assignment: CDR1 MNHEY and CDR2 SMNVEV (reference sequence). The CDR3 is 19 residues long. V lost 5 bases to trimming and J lost 0 bases; unmatched junction nucleotides: 16. CDR3 region: CASSPFRDRKKSSTDTQYF. The CDR3 DNA is TGTGCCAGCAGTCCTTTCCGGGACAGGAAAAAGTCTAGCACAGATACGCAGTATTTT.

This chain uses TRBV27 with TRBJ1-4; D is possibly TRBD1 (5 bases). The CDR3 runs to 15 residues. Germline values: CDR1 MNHEY, CDR2 SMNVEV (reference sequence). With 0 bases removed from V and 7 bases from J, the gap between germline ends came to 12 bases. The CDR3 DNA sequence: TGTGCCAGCAGTTTATCGGGGACCTATGGTGAAAAACTGTTTTTT. Protein product: CASSLSGTYGEKLFF.

This clonotype has ten or more counts. CDR3: CASSRGLAGLDTQYF. For the CDR3, the DNA is TGTGCCAGCAGCCGAGGACTAGCGGGGTTAGATACGCAGTATTTT. The V call is TRBV27, the J call TRBJ2-3; 12 nucleotides agree with TRBD2. This CDR3 is 15 amino acids long. Germline loops: CDR1 MNHEY, CDR2 SMNVEV (reference sequence). With 6 bases clipped from V and 5 bases from J, the junction kept 6 bases outside the gene matches.

The chain carries TRBV12-5 and TRBJ1-1; tentative D call: TRBD1 (5 bases). V was pared by 3 bases and J by 4 bases, with 12 bases between. The CDR3 sequence is 14 residues long. Germline CDR1 and CDR2: LGHNT and FRNRAP. In nucleotides, the CDR3 is TGTGCTAGTGGTTTCATGGGGGGGGGCACTGAAGCTTTCTTT. It translates to CASGFMGGGTEAFF. Combining the CDR3 with reference TRBV12-5 and TRBJ1-1 gives the whole variable domain DARVTQTPRHKVTEMGQEVTMRCQPILGHNTVFWYRQTMMQGLELLAYFRNRAPLDDSGMPKDRFSAEMPDATLATLKIQPSEPRDSAVYFCASGFMGGGTEAFFGQGTRLTVV.

This clonotype was recorded many times. The V and J genes are TRBV6-2 or TRBV6-3 and TRBJ2-3; D unresolved. The CDR3 runs 12 residues. V was trimmed by 2 bases and J by 6 bases, leaving 6 bases between them. Per the germline V gene, CDR1 is MNHEY and CDR2 is SVGEGT. The CDR3 spells CASSYTADTQYF. In DNA form, the CDR3 reads TGTGCCAGCAGTTACACGGCGGATACGCAGTATTTT.